A selection of T cell receptor beta chains follows, all from one sample in a study of blood T cell repertoires in COVID-19. The method was immunoSEQ multiplex PCR; TCRdb's version includes in-frame clones alone and lacks a portion of them. Seen here are 120,000 or so clones, 80% observed once, and the top ten hold more than 20%. Material: peripheral blood. Every receptor here comes from a human donor in a cohort sampled during active COVID-19. CDR3s include the opening cysteine and the closing phenylalanine or tryptophan. D genes are given only for firm matches. Clone size, where shown, is once, few, many, or a class for clones that have expanded.

abundance: .
j_gene: TRBJ2-3
v_gene: TRBV5-1
d_gene: .
CDR3nt: TGCGCCAGCAGCTTGGAACAGCTTACAGATACGCAGTATTTT
CDR3aa: CASSLEQLTDTQYF

abundance: .
j_gene: TRBJ2-1
v_gene: TRBV28
d_gene: .
CDR3nt: TGTGCCAGCAGCCTTGGCGGGGCTCGAGAGAATGAGCAGTTCTTC
CDR3aa: CASSLGGARENEQFF

abundance: once
j_gene: TRBJ1-3
v_gene: TRBV6-5
d_gene: .
CDR3nt: TGTGCCAGCAGTTACTCGAACAGCCCCGGAAACACCATATATTTT
CDR3aa: CASSYSNSPGNTIYF

abundance: .
j_gene: TRBJ2-1
v_gene: TRBV7-2
d_gene: TRBD1
CDR3nt: TGTGCCAGCAGCTTTGGACAGGGGACCTACAATGAGCAGTTCTTC
CDR3aa: CASSFGQGTYNEQFF

abundance: .
j_gene: TRBJ2-1
v_gene: TRBV7-8
d_gene: TRBD2
CDR3nt: TGTGCCAGCAGCAACCGACTAGCGGGCAGGGGGTTTGAAGAGCAGTTCTTC
CDR3aa: CASSNRLAGRGFEEQFF

abundance: .
j_gene: TRBJ2-3
v_gene: TRBV4-2
d_gene: TRBD2
CDR3nt: TGTGCCAGCAGCCAAGAATTCATCGGCGGGAGCCTCACAGATACGCAGTATTTT
CDR3aa: CASSQEFIGGSLTDTQYF

abundance: once
j_gene: TRBJ2-1
v_gene: TRBV28
d_gene: TRBD2
CDR3nt: TGTGCCAGCAGACCCCCGGGACTAGCGGAGTACAATGAGCAGTTCTTC
CDR3aa: CASRPPGLAEYNEQFF

abundance: .
j_gene: TRBJ2-6
v_gene: TRBV5-1
d_gene: .
CDR3nt: TGCGCCAGCAGCTTGCCAGGCTCTGGGGCCAACGTCCTGACTTTC
CDR3aa: CASSLPGSGANVLTF

abundance: .
j_gene: TRBJ1-1
v_gene: TRBV28
d_gene: .
CDR3nt: TGTGCCAGCAGTTTATTAAACAGGTTGAACACTGAAGCTTTCTTT
CDR3aa: CASSLLNRLNTEAFF

abundance: .
j_gene: TRBJ2-5
v_gene: TRBV11-2
d_gene: .
CDR3nt: TGTGCCAGCAGCACAGGTCCGGGGGGCGGACAAGAGACCCAGTACTTC
CDR3aa: CASSTGPGGGQETQYF

abundance: .
j_gene: TRBJ2-1
v_gene: TRBV11-2
d_gene: .
CDR3nt: TGTGCCAGCAGCTTAGATGGGAGAGGGCAGTTCTTC
CDR3aa: CASSLDGRGQFF

abundance: .
j_gene: TRBJ1-3
v_gene: TRBV7-9
d_gene: .
CDR3nt: TGTGCCAGCAGCACCCGATGGGGCGGCTCTGGAAACACCATATATTTT
CDR3aa: CASSTRWGGSGNTIYF

abundance: .
j_gene: TRBJ1-4
v_gene: TRBV6-6
d_gene: TRBD1
CDR3nt: TGTGCCAGCAGCTATAGGGACAGGGGCAATGAAAAACTGTTTTTT
CDR3aa: CASSYRDRGNEKLFF

abundance: .
j_gene: TRBJ2-7
v_gene: TRBV6-2/TRBV6-3
d_gene: TRBD2
CDR3nt: TGTGCCAGCAGTAACCCCCCGGGACTAGCGGCCCGCTCCTACGAGCAGTACTTC
CDR3aa: CASSNPPGLAARSYEQYF

abundance: .
j_gene: TRBJ1-2
v_gene: TRBV28
d_gene: .
CDR3nt: TGTGCCAGCAGTTTTCGGGGGGCGCGGGTTGATGGCTACACCTTC
CDR3aa: CASSFRGARVDGYTF

abundance: .
j_gene: TRBJ1-1
v_gene: TRBV28
d_gene: TRBD1
CDR3nt: TGTGCCAGCAGTAAAGGACAGGTGGCGATGAACACTGAAGCTTTCTTT
CDR3aa: CASSKGQVAMNTEAFF

abundance: once
j_gene: TRBJ1-1
v_gene: TRBV28
d_gene: TRBD1
CDR3nt: TGTGCCAGCAGTTCTCCAGGGGGATCGAACACTGAAGCTTTCTTT
CDR3aa: CASSSPGGSNTEAFF

abundance: few
j_gene: TRBJ2-7
v_gene: TRBV11-2
d_gene: .
CDR3nt: TGTGCCAGCAGCTCAACCGGAGATGCGCAGTACTTC
CDR3aa: CASSSTGDAQYF

abundance: .
j_gene: TRBJ1-4
v_gene: TRBV6-6
d_gene: TRBD1
CDR3nt: TGTGCCAGCAGTTACCGGGGACAGGGGGATGAAAAACTGTTTTTT
CDR3aa: CASSYRGQGDEKLFF

abundance: once
j_gene: TRBJ2-5
v_gene: TRBV7-9
d_gene: .
CDR3nt: TGTGCCAGCAGCCCGTCCGGGACTCGGGTGGGAGAGAGGTACTTC
CDR3aa: CASSPSGTRVGERYF

abundance: .
j_gene: TRBJ2-2
v_gene: TRBV29-1
d_gene: .
CDR3nt: TGCAGCGGGAGACCCCTCACCGGGGAGCTGTTTTTT
CDR3aa: CSGRPLTGELFF

abundance: .
j_gene: TRBJ2-2
v_gene: TRBV28
d_gene: .
CDR3nt: TGTGCCAGCAGTGCCGCTCAGATCGCCGGGGAGCTGTTTTTT
CDR3aa: CASSAAQIAGELFF

abundance: .
j_gene: TRBJ2-1
v_gene: TRBV27
d_gene: TRBD2
CDR3nt: TGTGCCAGCAGTTTAGACGCAATCCTAGCGGAACACAATGAGCAGTTCTTC
CDR3aa: CASSLDAILAEHNEQFF

abundance: .
j_gene: TRBJ2-1
v_gene: TRBV27
d_gene: TRBD2
CDR3nt: TGTGCCAGCAAGAGCACTAGCGGGAGGGGTGGTGAGCAGTTCTTC
CDR3aa: CASKSTSGRGGEQFF

abundance: .
j_gene: TRBJ2-2
v_gene: TRBV9
d_gene: TRBD2
CDR3nt: TGTGCCAGCCAAACTAGCGCCACGAACACCGGGGAGCTGTTTTTT
CDR3aa: CASQTSATNTGELFF

abundance: .
j_gene: TRBJ1-2
v_gene: TRBV7-2
d_gene: .
CDR3nt: TGTGCCAGCAGCACCCAAGGGGGTACGGATGGCTACACCTTC
CDR3aa: CASSTQGGTDGYTF